The clone carrying this TCR beta chain was detected only once. The antigen remains unidentified. Other DNA sequences within the sample encode an identical CDR3. These data come from a study of cytomegalovirus exposure and HLA in healthy donors. Notes on the study in general: The later analysis indicated that the majority of CMV-associated TCR beta chains appeared HLA-restricted.

Use of 60 Vbeta and 13 Jbeta primers characterized the PCR. This table comes from immunoSEQ multiplex PCR, and its TCRdb copy is limited to in-frame clones, with some not included. Of about 110,000 clones listed, 76% are singletons. The CDR3 is made up of 14 amino acids. Germline V gene data show CDR1 as LNHNV and CDR2 as YYDKDF (reference sequence). J lost 4 bases, V lost 5 bases, and 3 bases had no gene match. This sequence originates from a young man in good health and CMV-seronegative. The specimen was PBMCs. The V and J genes are TRBV15 and TRBJ2-3, with 10 bases aligning to TRBD1. The CDR3 reads CATSRDRGADTQYF. CDR3 sequence (DNA): TGTGCCACCAGCCGGGACAGGGGTGCAGATACGCAGTATTTT.